This T cell receptor beta chain appears in the sequencing data of a study (dated by TCRdb to between 2014 and 2017). For the study in its entirety: The study tested whether tumor-infiltrating Tregs in breast cancer are recruited from blood Tregs or converted in situ from other CD4+ T cell subsets.

To purify naive CD4+ T cells, the Miltenyi Naive CD4+ T Cell Isolation kit was used, and CD25 microbeads served to deplete Tregs. In a larger cohort of 23 breast cancer patients, a single TRBV12-4/TRBJ1-2 rearrangement was sequenced in tumor Tregs and in blood Treg, naive and memory CD4+ cells. Mononuclear cells from lymph nodes or approximately 50 ml of peripheral blood were isolated by Ficoll density gradient centrifugation. A purity exceeding 90% was confirmed by FACS for the sorted cell populations. Library construction relied on multiplex PCR. This sample was sequenced with an Ion Torrent PGM. Adaptor-ligated barcode primers were used to amplify TRBV12-4/TRBJ1-2 clonotypes in the roughly 24-patient analysis. For the roughly 21-patient cohort, the TRBV12-4/TRBJ1-2 amplicons were sequenced on the Ion Personal Genome Machine system. Per the source publication's procedure: For each of nine subset-tissue groups, sequencing data from the five patients were pooled, and the groups were compared by unsupervised clustering of TCR gene usage. Repertoire similarity was calculated with the Morisita-Horn index, weighting shared sequences by their contribution to each repertoire. The public reads were reprocessed in TCRdb via fastp at Q25 and MiXCR, keeping in-frame beta chains. Records with the same CDR3 protein are collapsed into one entry carrying the most frequent genes and DNA. The V and J calls were determined by TCRdb, not by the authors. The sample table records about 540 distinct CDR3 sequences; approximately 20% of these occur just once. Roughly 44% of the sample belongs to the ten largest clones.

The CDR3 contains 12 residues, cysteine and phenylalanine counted. This entry keeps only the CDR3 DNA: 36 bases, framed from base 1. V and J are truncated by 4 bases and 6 bases respectively, leaving an intervening sequence of 9 bases. The investigation overall reported the following: Across about two dozen patients, roughly 12% of tumor Treg TRBV12-4/TRBJ1-2 sequences were shared with naive CD4+ cells, compared with less than 2.3% shared with blood Tregs or memory cells. Validation in the larger cohort was restricted to a single TCR beta V-J rearrangement rather than whole repertoires. In terms of TCR gene usage, tumor memory CD4+ T cells clustered together with blood and lymph node memory CD4+ cells, as well as with lymph node naive CD4+ cells. The greatest overlap of tumor-infiltrating Treg TCR alpha and beta sequences was with tumor naive CD4+ T cells, followed next by blood naive CD4+ T cells.

Concerning this clonotype: Its antigen remains unidentified. The sample holds no much larger clone one base away, and base qualities are not on file.

This receptor was obtained from a female donor with breast cancer. The V and J segments used are TRBV12-3 or TRBV12-4 and TRBJ1-2; TRBD1 is perhaps the D gene, given 5 matching bases. Sequenced input: naive CD4+ T cells sorted from blood. Read against the paper, the sample's cell subset or site label means: naive CD4+ T cells, CD4+CD45RA+CD25-. The CDR3 protein sequence reads: CASSSGFDGYTF. The nucleotides read TGTGCCAGCAGTTCAGGGTTTGATGGCTACACCTTC.